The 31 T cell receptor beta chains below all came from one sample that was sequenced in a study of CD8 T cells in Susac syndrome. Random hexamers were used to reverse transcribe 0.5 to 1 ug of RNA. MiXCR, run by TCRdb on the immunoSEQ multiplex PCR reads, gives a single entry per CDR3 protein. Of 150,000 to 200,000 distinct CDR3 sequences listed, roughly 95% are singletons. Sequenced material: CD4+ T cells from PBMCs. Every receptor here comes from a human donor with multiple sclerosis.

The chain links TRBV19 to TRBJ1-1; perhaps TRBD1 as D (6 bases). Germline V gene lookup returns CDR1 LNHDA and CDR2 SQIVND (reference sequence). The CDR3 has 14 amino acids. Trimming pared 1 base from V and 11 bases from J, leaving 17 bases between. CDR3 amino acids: CASSIAWLQGSAFF. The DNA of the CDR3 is TGTGCCAGTAGTATAGCGTGGTTACAGGGCTCGGCTTTCTTT.

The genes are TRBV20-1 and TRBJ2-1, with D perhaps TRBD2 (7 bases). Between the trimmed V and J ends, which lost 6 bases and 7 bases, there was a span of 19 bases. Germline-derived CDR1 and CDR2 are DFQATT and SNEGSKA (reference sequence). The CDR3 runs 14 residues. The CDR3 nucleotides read TGCAGTGCCTTCTCGGGGGGCGTCTATAATGAGCAGTTCTTC. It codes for CSAFSGGVYNEQFF.

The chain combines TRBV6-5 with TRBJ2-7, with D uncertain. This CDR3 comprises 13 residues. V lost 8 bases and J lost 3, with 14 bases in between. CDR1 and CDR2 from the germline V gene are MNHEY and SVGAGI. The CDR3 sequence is CASSELGYYEQYF. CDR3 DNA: TGTGCCAGCTCAGAGTTGGGATACTACGAGCAGTACTTC.

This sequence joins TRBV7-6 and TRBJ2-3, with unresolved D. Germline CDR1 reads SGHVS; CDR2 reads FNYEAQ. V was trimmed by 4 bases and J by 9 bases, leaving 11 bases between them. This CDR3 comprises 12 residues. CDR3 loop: CASSSVSLTQYF. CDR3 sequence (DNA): TGTGCCAGCAGCTCCGTCAGCCTCACGCAGTATTTT.

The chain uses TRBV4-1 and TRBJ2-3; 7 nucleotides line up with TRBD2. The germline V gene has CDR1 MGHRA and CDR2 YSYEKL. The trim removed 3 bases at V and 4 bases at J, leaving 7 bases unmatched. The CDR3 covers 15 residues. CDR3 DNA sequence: TGCGCCAGCAGCCAGGGGGGAGGGAGGTCAGATACGCAGTATTTT. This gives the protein CASSQGGGRSDTQYF.

This chain's CDR3 is CASSHSTSGSKEETQYF. In DNA, the CDR3 is TGCGCCAGCAGCCACTCTACTAGCGGGAGTAAGGAGGAGACCCAGTACTTC. V gene TRBV4-1 combines with J gene TRBJ2-5, with 11 bases matching TRBD2. Germline V gene lookup returns CDR1 MGHRA and CDR2 YSYEKL. The length of the CDR3 is 17 residues. V shed 3 bases and J 5 bases; nucleotides not matched to a gene: 11.

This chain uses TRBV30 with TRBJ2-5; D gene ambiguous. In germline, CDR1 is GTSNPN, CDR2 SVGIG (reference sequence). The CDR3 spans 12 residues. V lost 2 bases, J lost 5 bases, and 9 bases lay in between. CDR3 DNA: TGTGCCTGGAGTTTTAGTGGTGAGACCCAGTACTTC. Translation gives CAWSFSGETQYF.

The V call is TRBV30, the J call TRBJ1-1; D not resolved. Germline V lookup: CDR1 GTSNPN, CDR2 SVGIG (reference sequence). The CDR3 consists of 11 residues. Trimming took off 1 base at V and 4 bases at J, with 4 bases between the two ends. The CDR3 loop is CAWSDPTEAFF. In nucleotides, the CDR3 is TGTGCCTGGAGTGACCCCACTGAAGCTTTCTTT.

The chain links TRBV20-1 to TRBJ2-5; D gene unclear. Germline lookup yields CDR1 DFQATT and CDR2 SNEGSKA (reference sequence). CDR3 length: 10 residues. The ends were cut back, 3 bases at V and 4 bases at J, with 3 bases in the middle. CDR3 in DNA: TGCAGTGCTAGGCTAGAGACCCAGTACTTC. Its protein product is CSARLETQYF.

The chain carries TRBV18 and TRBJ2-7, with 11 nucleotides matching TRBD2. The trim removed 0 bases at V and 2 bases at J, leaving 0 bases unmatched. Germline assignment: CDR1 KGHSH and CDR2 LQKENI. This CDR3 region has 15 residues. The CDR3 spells CASSPPGLAAYEQYF. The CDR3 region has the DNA TGTGCCAGCTCACCACCGGGACTAGCGGCCTACGAGCAGTACTTC.

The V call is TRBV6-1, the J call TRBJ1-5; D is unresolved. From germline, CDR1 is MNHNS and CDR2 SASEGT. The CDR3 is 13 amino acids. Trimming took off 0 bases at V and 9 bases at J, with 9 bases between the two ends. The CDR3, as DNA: TGTGCCAGCAGTGAAGCAGGCCGCAGGCCCCAGCATTTT. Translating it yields CASSEAGRRPQHF.

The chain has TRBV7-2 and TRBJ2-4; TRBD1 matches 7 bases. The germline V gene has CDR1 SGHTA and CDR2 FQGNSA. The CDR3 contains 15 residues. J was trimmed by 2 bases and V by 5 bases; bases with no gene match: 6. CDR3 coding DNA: TGTGCCAGCAGCGACCGACAGGGAACCAAAAACATTCAGTACTTC. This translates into CASSDRQGTKNIQYF.

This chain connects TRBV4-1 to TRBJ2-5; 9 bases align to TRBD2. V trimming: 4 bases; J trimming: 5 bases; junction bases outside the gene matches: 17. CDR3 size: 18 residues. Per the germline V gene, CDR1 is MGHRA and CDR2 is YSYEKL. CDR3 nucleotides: TGCGCCAGCAGCCGCGGGTGGAGTAGCGGGAGCTTAGGGGAGACCCAGTACTTC. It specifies CASSRGWSSGSLGETQYF.

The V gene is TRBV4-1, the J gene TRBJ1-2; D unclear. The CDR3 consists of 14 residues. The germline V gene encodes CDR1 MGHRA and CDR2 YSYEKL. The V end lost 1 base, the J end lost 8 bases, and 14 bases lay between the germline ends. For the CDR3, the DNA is TGCGCCAGCAGCCAAGTTGACGCCTTCAACGGCTACACCTTC. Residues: CASSQVDAFNGYTF.

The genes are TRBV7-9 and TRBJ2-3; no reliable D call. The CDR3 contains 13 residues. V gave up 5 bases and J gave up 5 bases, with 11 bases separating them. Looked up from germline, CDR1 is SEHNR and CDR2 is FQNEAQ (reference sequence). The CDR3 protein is CASSTGHQDTQYF. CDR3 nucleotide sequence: TGTGCCAGCAGCACCGGGCACCAAGATACGCAGTATTTT. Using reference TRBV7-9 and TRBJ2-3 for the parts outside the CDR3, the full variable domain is DTGVSQNPRHKITKRGQNVTFRCDPISEHNRLYWYRQTLGQGPEFLTYFQNEAQLEKSRLLSDRFSAERPKGSFSTLEIQRTEQGDSAMYLCASSTGHQDTQYFGPGTRLTVL.

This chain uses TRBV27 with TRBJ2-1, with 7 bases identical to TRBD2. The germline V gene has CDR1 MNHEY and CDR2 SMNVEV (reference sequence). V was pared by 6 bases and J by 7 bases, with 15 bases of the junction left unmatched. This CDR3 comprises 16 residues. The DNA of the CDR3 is TGTGCCAGCAGGGGGAGGGGCTTCGACATCGGGAATGAGCAGTTCTTC. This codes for CASRGRGFDIGNEQFF.

The CDR3 bases are TGCAGTGCTAGCCGGGACAGCTCCTATGGCTACACCTTC. Amino acids: CSASRDSSYGYTF. The genes are TRBV20-1 and TRBJ1-2, with 7 bases fitting TRBD1. The CDR3 contains 13 residues. Losses at the gene ends were 3 bases for V and 4 bases for J; bases not matched to a gene: 5. Germline lookup yields CDR1 DFQATT and CDR2 SNEGSKA (reference sequence).

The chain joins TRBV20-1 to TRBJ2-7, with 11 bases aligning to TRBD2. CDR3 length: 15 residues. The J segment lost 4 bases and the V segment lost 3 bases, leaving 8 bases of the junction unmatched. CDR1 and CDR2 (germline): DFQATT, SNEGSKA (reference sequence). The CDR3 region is CSASHTSGSRYEQYF. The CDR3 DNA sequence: TGCAGTGCTAGTCACACTAGCGGGAGTAGGTACGAGCAGTACTTC.

CDR3 sequence reads: CASSPRTGRGYVGGYTF. The CDR3 DNA follows: TGTGCCAGCAGCCCAAGGACAGGGAGGGGTTATGTCGGGGGCTACACCTTC. V is TRBV9 and J is TRBJ1-2; 8 bases match TRBD1. This CDR3 comprises 17 residues. The ends lost 4 bases at V and 8 bases at J; junction bases unmatched: 19. Germline V gene lookup returns CDR1 SGDLS and CDR2 YYNGEE.

CDR3: CAISAGTTEQYF. CDR3 DNA sequence: TGTGCCATCAGCGCAGGGACAACCGAGCAGTACTTC. V and J are TRBV10-3 and TRBJ2-7; the D gene is possibly TRBD1 (6 bases). In germline, CDR1 is ENHRY, CDR2 SYGVKD. V was shortened by 6 bases and J by 6 bases, with 12 bases between the two germline ends. This CDR3 is 12 amino acids long.

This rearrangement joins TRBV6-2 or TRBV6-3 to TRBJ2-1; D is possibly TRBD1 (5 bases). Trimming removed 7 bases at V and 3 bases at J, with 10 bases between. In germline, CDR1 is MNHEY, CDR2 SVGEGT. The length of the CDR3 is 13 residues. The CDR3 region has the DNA TGTGCCAGCATCAACAGGTTCTACAATGAGCAGTTCTTC. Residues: CASINRFYNEQFF.

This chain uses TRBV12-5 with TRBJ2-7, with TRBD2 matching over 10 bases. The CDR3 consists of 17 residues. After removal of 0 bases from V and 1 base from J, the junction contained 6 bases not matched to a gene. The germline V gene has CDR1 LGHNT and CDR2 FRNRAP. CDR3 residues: CASGLVTASGGSYEQYF. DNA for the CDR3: TGTGCTAGTGGTTTGGTAACGGCTAGCGGGGGATCCTACGAGCAGTACTTC.

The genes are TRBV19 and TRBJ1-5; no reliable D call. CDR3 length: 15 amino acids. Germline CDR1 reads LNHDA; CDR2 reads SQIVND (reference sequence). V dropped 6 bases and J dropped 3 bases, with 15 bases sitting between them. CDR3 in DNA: TGTGCCAGTAGGGCAAATTCCGGAGTCAATCAGCCCCAGCATTTT. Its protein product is CASRANSGVNQPQHF.

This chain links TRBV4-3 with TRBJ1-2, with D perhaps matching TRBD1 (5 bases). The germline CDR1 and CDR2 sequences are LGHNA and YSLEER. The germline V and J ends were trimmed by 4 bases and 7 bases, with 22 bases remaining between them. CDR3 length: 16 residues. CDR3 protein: CASSPLAQGTSLGYTF. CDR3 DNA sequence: TGCGCCAGCAGCCCCCTTGCCCAGGGAACCTCCCTTGGCTACACCTTC.

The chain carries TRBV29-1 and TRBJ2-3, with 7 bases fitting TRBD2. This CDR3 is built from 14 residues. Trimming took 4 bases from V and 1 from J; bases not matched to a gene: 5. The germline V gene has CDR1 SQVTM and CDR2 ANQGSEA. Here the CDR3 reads CSVGGLAGTDTQYF. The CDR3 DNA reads TGCAGCGTTGGCGGTCTAGCGGGCACAGATACGCAGTATTTT.

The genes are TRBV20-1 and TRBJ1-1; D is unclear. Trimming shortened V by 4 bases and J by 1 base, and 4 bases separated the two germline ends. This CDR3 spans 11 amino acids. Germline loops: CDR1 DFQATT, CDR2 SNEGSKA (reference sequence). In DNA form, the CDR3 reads TGCAGTGCTAAGGAGAACACTGAAGCTTTCTTT. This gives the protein CSAKENTEAFF.

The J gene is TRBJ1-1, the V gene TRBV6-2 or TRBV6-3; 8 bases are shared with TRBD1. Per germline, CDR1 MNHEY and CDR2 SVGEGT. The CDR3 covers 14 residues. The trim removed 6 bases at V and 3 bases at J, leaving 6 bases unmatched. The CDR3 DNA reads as TGTGCCAGCAGCCGACAGGGGAGGTACACTGAAGCTTTCTTT. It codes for CASSRQGRYTEAFF.

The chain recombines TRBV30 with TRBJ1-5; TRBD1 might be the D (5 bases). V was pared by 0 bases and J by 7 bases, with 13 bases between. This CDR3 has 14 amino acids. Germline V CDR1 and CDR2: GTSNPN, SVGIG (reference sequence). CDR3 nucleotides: TGTGCCTGGAGTGTAAACGGGGGAGAACAGCCCCAGCATTTT. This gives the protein CAWSVNGGEQPQHF.

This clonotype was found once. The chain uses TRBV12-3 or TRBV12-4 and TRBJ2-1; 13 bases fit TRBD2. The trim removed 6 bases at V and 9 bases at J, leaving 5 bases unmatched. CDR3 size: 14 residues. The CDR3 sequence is CASRRGLAGVEQFF. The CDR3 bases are TGTGCCAGCAGACGAGGACTAGCGGGAGTTGAGCAGTTCTTC.

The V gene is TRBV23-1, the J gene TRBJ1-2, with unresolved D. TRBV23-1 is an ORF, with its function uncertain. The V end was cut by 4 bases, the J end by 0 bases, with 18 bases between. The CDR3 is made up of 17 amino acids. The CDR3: CASSPESGIAANYGYTF. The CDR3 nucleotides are TGCGCCAGCAGTCCAGAGTCGGGGATCGCAGCTAACTATGGCTACACCTTC.

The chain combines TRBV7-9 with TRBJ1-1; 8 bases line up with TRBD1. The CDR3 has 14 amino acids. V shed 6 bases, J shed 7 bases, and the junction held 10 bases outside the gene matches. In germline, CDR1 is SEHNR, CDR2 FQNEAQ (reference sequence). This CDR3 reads CASRQGQGLNEAFF. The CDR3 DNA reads TGTGCCAGCAGACAAGGACAGGGACTGAATGAAGCTTTCTTT.